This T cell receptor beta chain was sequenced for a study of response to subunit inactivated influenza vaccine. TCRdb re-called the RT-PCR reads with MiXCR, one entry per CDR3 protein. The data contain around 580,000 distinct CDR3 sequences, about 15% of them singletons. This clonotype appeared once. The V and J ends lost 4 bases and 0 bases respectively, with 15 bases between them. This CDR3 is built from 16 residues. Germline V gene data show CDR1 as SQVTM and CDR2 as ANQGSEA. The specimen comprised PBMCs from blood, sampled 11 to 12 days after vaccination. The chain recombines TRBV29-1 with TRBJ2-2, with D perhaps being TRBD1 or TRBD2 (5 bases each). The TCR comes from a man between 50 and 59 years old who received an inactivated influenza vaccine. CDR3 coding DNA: TGCAGCGTTGCGGGGCCAGCGGACACGAACACCGGGGAGCTGTTTTTT. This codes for CSVAGPADTNTGELFF.